Each of the 3 T cell receptor beta chains below was sequenced from the same sample in a study of cytomegalovirus exposure and HLA in healthy donors. Vbeta (60) and Jbeta (13) primers were used in the PCR. Here immunoSEQ multiplex PCR was the method, and the copy in TCRdb shows in-frame clones only, minus some. The table counts some 200,000 clones; 1.1% lies in the top ten. Sequenced: PBMCs. The receptors stem from a girl aged 2-9 years in good health and CMV-seropositive.

This rearrangement joins TRBV7-9 to TRBJ2-1; the match to TRBD2 covers 13 bases. Trimming cost V 7 bases and J 14 bases; bases outside gene matches: 2. This CDR3 has 11 residues. Germline loops: CDR1 SEHNR, CDR2 FQNEAQ (reference sequence). The CDR3 is CASTLAGGKFF. For the CDR3, the DNA is TGTGCCAGCACACTAGCGGGAGGGAAGTTCTTC.

The chain uses TRBV19 and TRBJ1-1; a possible D gene is TRBD1 (6 bases). The CDR3 sequence is 13 residues long. Germline V gene lookup returns CDR1 LNHDA and CDR2 SQIVND (reference sequence). Trimming left V 6 bases short and J 3 bases short, with 11 bases between. CDR3 region: CASRHRADTEAFF. The CDR3 DNA follows: TGTGCCAGTAGGCACAGGGCGGACACTGAAGCTTTCTTT. Drawing the rest from reference TRBV19 and TRBJ1-1, the complete variable domain is DGGITQSPKYLFRKEGQNVTLSCEQNLNHDAMYWYRQDPGQGLRLIYYSQIVNDFQKGDIAEGYSVSREKKESFPLTVTSAQKNPTAFYLCASRHRADTEAFFGQGTRLTVV.

The chain is built from TRBV5-4 and TRBJ1-4; 11 bases match TRBD1. With 4 bases clipped from V and 5 bases from J, the junction kept 10 bases outside the gene matches. This CDR3 comprises 17 residues. Looked up from germline, CDR1 is SGHNT and CDR2 is YYREEE (reference sequence). The DNA of the CDR3 is TGTGCCAGCAGCGCGGACAGGGGGCTCAGACAAAATGAAAAACTGTTTTTT. This sequence encodes CASSADRGLRQNEKLFF.